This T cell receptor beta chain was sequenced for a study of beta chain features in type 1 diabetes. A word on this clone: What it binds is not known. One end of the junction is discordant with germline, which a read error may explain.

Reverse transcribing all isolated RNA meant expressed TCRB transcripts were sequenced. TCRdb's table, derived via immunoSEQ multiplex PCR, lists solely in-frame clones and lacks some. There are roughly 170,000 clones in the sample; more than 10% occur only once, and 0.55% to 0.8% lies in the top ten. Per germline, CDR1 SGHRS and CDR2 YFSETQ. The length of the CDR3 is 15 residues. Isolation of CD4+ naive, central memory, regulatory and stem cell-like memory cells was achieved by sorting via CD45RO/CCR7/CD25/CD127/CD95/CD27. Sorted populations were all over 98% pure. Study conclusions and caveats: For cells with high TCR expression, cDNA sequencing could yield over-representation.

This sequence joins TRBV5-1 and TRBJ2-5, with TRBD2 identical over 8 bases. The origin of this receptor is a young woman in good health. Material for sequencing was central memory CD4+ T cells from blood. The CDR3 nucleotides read TGCGCCAGCAGCTTGGGGGGTAGCGGGAAAGAGATCCAGTACTTC. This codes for CASSLGGSGKEIQYF.